This TCR beta chain came from a study of cytomegalovirus exposure and HLA in healthy donors. Primers: 60 Vbeta forward and 13 Jbeta reverse. Sequencing was performed with immunoSEQ multiplex PCR; in TCRdb, only in-frame clones are kept and a portion is missing. Here the sample spans roughly 100,000 clones, around three quarters being singletons. Details on this clone: Its specificity is not known.

Each of the donors was a healthy bone marrow donor. Study-level findings and limits: Certain indistinguishable V segments, among them TRBV6-2 and TRBV6-3, were excluded. In a later analysis, TCR beta V- and J-gene trimming showed a link to a missense DCLRE1C variant. With further analysis later on, most CMV-associated TCR beta chains appeared HLA-restricted.

J lost 4 bases, V lost 2 bases, and 11 bases had no gene match. From germline, CDR1 is KGHSH and CDR2 LQKENI. This CDR3 contains 18 residues. This TCR derives from a man in his forties or fifties in good health and CMV-seropositive. The chain joins TRBV18 to TRBJ2-3, with 11 nucleotides matching TRBD2. Sequences were obtained from PBMCs. Written as DNA, the CDR3 is TGTGCCAGCTCACCAAGTAGCGGGAGGGGTTGTGTCGCAGATACGCAGTATTTT. Amino acids: CASSPSSGRGCVADTQYF.